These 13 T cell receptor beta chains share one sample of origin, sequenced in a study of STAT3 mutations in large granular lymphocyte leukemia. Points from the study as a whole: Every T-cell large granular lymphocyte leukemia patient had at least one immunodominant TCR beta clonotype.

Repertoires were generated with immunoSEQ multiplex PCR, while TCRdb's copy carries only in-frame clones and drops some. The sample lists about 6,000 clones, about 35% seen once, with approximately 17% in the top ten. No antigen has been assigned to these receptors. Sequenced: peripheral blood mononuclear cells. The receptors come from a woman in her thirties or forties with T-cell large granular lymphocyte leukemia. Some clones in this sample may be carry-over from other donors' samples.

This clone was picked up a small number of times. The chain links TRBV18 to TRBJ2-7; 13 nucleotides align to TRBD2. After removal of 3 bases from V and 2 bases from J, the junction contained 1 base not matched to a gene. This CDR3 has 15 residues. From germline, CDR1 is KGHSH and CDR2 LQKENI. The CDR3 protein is CASSPTSGGAYEQYF. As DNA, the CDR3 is TGTGCCAGCTCACCCACTAGCGGGGGGGCCTACGAGCAGTACTTC.

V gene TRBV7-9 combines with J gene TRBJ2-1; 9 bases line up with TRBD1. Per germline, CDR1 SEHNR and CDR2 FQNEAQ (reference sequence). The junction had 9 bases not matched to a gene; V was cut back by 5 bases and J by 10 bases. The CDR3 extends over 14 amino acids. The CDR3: CASSPQGAGVEQFF. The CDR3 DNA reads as TGTGCCAGCAGCCCACAGGGGGCTGGGGTAGAGCAGTTCTTC.

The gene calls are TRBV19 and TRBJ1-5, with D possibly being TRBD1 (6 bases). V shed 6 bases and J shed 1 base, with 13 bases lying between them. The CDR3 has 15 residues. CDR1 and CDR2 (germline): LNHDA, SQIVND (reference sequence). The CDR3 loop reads CASRSLTGSNQPQHF. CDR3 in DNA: TGTGCCAGTAGATCACTAACAGGGAGCAATCAGCCCCAGCATTTT.

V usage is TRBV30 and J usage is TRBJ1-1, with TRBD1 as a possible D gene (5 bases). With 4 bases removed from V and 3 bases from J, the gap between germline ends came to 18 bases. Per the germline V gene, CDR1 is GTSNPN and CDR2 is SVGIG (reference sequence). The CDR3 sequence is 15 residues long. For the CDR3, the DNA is TGTGCCTGGACCCGGGTCGGCATACAGGACACTGAAGCTTTCTTT. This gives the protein CAWTRVGIQDTEAFF.

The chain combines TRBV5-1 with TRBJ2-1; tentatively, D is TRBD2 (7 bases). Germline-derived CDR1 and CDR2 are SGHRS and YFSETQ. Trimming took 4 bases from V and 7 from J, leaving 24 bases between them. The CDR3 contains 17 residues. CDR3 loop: CASSNPRRGLYFNEQFF. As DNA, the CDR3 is TGCGCCAGCAGCAACCCTCGGCGGGGGCTATACTTTAATGAGCAGTTCTTC. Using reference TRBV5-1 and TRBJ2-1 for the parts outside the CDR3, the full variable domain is KAGVTQTPRYLIKTRGQQVTLSCSPISGHRSVSWYQQTPGQGLQFLFEYFSETQRNKGNFPGRFSGRQFSNSRSEMNVSTLELGDSALYLCASSNPRRGLYFNEQFFGPGTRLTVL.

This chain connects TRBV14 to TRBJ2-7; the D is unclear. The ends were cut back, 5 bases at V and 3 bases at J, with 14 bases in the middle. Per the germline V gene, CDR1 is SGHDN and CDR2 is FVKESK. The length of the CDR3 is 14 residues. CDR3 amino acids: CASSDRTVLYEQYF. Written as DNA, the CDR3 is TGTGCCAGCAGCGACCGGACGGTCCTCTACGAGCAGTACTTC.

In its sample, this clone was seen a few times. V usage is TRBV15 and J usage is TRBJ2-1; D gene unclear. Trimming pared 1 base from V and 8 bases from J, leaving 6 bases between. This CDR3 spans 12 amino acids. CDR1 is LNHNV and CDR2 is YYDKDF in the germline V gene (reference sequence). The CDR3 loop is CATSRVRDEQFF. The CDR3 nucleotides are TGTGCCACCAGCAGAGTTAGGGATGAGCAGTTCTTC.

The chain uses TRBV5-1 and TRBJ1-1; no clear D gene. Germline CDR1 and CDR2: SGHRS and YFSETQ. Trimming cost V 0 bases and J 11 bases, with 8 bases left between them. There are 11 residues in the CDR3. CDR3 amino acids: CASSLGLAAFF. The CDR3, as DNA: TGCGCCAGCAGCTTGGGACTTGCGGCTTTCTTT.

The CDR3: CASMGTGGNTEAFF. CDR3 DNA: TGTGCCAGCATGGGGACAGGGGGCAACACTGAAGCTTTCTTT. The chain employs TRBV7-9 and TRBJ1-1; 12 bases match TRBD1. V lost 7 bases, J lost 2 bases, and 2 bases stayed unmatched. Germline CDR1 reads SEHNR; CDR2 reads FQNEAQ (reference sequence). CDR3 length: 14 amino acids.

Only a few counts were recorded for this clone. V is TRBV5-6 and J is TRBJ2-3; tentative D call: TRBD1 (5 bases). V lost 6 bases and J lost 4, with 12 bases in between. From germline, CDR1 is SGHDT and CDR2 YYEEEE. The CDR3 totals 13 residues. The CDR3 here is CASNPTGADTQYF. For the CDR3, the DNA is TGTGCCAGCAACCCTACAGGTGCAGATACGCAGTATTTT.

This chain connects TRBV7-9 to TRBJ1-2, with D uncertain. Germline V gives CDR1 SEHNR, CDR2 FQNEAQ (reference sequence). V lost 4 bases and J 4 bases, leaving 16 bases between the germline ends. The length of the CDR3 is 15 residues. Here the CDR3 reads CASSSAIGRTYGYTF. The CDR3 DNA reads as TGTGCCAGCAGCTCGGCAATAGGGCGCACCTATGGCTACACCTTC.

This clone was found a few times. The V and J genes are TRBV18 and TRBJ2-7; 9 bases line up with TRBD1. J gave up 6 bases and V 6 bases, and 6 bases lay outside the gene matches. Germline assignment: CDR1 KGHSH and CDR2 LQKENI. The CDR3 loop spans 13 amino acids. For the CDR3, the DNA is TGTGCCAGCTCCCCCGGACAGGGGACCGAGCAGTACTTC. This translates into CASSPGQGTEQYF.

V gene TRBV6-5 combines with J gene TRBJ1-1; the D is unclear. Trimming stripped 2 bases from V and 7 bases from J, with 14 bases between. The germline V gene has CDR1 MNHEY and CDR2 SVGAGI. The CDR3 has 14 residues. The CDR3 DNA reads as TGTGCCAGCAGTTACCGGGCCTCTACCGATGAAGCTTTCTTT. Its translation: CASSYRASTDEAFF.